This T cell receptor (beta chain) was identified in a study of cytomegalovirus exposure and HLA in healthy donors. Germline V gene data show CDR1 as SNHLY and CDR2 as FYNNEI. The CDR3 length is 16 residues. The V gene end was trimmed by 6 bases and the J gene end by 3 bases; junction bases not matched to a gene: 8. Healthy bone marrow donors made up the donors. General study points: Beyond CMV serostatus, there was no information to go on about immune exposure. V- and J-gene trimming of TCR beta was linked (in a later analysis) to a missense DCLRE1C variant. With high specificity and sensitivity, the classifier reportedly diagnosed cytomegalovirus status.

PCR was performed using 60 Vbeta and 13 Jbeta primers. Data came from immunoSEQ multiplex PCR; TCRdb stores just in-frame clones and leaves some out. The repertoire includes about 120,000 clones, under 80% of them detected once, and approximately 28% sits in the top ten. A remark on this clone: Its antigen is undetermined.

The sequence was obtained from a man in his 60s in good health and CMV-seropositive. V is TRBV2 and J is TRBJ2-3, with 11 bases that match TRBD2. Sequencing was performed on PBMCs. CDR3 protein: CASSAQSSGRTDTQYF. CDR3 bases: TGTGCCAGCAGCGCCCAATCTAGCGGGAGGACAGATACGCAGTATTTT.